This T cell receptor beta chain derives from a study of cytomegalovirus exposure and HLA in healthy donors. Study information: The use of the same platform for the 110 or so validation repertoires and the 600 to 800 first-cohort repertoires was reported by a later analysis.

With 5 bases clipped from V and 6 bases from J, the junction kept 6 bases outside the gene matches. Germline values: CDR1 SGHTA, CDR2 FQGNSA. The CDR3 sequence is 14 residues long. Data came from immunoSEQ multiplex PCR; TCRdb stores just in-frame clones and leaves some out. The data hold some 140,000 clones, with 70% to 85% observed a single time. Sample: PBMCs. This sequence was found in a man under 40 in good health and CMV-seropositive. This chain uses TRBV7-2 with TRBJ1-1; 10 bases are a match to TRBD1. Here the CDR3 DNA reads TGTGCCAGCAGCCGCCGAGGACAGGGGGCTGAAGCTTTCTTT. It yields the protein CASSRRGQGAEAFF.